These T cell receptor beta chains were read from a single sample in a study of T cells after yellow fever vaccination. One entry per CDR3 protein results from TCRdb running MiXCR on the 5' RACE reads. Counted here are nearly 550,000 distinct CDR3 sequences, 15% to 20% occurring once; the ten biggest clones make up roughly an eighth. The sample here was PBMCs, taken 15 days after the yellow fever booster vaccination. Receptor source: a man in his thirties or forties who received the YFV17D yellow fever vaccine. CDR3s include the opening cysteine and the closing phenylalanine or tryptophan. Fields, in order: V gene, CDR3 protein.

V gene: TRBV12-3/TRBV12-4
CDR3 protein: CASSPLRYSYEQYF

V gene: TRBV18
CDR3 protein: CASSPLRGSETQYF

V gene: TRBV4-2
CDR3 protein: CASSQENLAGGGTDTQYF

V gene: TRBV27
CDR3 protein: CASKGVHEQYF

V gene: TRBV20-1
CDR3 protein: CSASKGDEKLFF

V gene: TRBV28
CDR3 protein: CASSPPGDQLQHF

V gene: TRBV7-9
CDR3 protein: CASSPSGDQPQHF

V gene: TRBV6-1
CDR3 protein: CASSEEWAGGVYEQYF

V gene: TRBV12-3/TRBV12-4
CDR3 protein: CASSTVEGAFF

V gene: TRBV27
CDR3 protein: CASSSLTSGSYEQFF

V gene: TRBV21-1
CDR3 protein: CASSLMDQGGPRVSTDTQYF

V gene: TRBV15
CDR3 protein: CATSRGLAGGYEQFF

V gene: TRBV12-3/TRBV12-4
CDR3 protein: CASSSSAGAGGNTQYF

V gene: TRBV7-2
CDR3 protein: CASRRLLNMNEQFF

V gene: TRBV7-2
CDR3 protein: CASSLIPRQETQYF

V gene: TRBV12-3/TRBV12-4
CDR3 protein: CASSLGVGTGFYEQYF

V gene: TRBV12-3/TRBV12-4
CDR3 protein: CASSQGRDLRGSYEQYF

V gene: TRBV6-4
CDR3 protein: CASSVGTSAYNEQFF

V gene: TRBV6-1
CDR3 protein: CASTQGLFGDIQYF

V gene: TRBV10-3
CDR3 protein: CAIRTGTYEQYF

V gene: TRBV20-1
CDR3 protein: CSAGPQETQYF

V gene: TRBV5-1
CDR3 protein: CASSLEGTGPETQYF

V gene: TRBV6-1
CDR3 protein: CASSKSHEGWTEAFF

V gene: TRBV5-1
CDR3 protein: CASSPGQGEQYF

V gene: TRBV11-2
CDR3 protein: CASSFVSGSENTGELFF

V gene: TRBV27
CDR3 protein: CASSSPNGRAQYF

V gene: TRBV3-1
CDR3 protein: CASSQEVGPGTGLLSRYEQYF

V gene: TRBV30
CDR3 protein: CAWSVLSGQETQYF

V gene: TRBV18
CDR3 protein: CASSPNTGTGGSKTQYF

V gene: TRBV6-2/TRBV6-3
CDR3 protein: CAAQNQPTLGQFF

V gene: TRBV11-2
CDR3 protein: CASSGASGGNEQFF

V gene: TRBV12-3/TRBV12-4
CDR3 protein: CASSFRRSGTGELFF

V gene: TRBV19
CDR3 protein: CASSPSSGGELFF

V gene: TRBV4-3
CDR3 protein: CASSQYAGNTGELFF

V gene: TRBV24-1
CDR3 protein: CATSDPIAGDTDTQYF

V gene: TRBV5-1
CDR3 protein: CASSHDRESYEQYF

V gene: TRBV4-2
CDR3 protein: CASSQTAGDSTDTQYF

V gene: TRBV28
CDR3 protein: CASSLEGTLFF

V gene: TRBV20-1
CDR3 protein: CSARELAGRGYNEQFF

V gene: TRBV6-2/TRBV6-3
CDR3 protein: CASSYSQGNTGELFF

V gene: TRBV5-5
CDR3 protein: CASSLTGWGEQFF

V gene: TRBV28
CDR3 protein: CASRASGSNEQYF

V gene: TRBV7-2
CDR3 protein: CASSLGQVGEQFF

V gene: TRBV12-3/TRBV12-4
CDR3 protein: CASSRTSGSPWSGANVLTF

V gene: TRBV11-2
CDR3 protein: CATTTGGGLAGGNEQFF

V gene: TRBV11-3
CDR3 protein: CASSLVGGEDEQFF

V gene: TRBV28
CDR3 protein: CASRTSGRNEQYF

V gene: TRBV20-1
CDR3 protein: CSARDISPGATDTQYF

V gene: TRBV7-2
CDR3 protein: CASSLAGSRDRGQYF

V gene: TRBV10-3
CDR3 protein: CAILDGTTDTQYF

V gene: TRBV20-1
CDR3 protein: CSARDRLGGPRGEQFF

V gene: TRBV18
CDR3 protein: CASSPAGTANTEAFF